The next 26 T cell receptor beta chains were all read from a single sample in a study of blood T cell repertoires in COVID-19. Sequenced by immunoSEQ multiplex PCR; TCRdb stores in-frame clones only, minus some. The profile shows 300,000 to 400,000 clones, more than 85% of them singletons. Sequenced: PBMCs or T cells enriched from blood (not recorded which). The receptors come from a woman between 25 and 40 years old who had recovered from COVID-19.

This rearrangement joins TRBV11-2 to TRBJ2-1, with 9 bases that match TRBD2. The CDR3 contains 14 residues. Trimming at V came to 3 bases and at J to 6 bases, leaving 3 bases not matched to a gene. Germline V lookup: CDR1 SGHAT, CDR2 FQNNGV. The CDR3 nucleotides read TGTGCCAGCAGCTTGGGACTAGCCCTCAATGAGCAGTTCTTC. It is translated as CASSLGLALNEQFF.

The chain links TRBV28 to TRBJ1-1; the match to TRBD1 covers 9 bases. Per the germline V gene, CDR1 is MDHEN and CDR2 is SYDVKM. V shed 8 bases and J 6 bases; nucleotides not matched to a gene: 10. The CDR3 sequence is 14 residues long. CDR3 region: CASLPGQGRAEAFF. The CDR3 DNA reads as TGTGCCAGCCTACCGGGACAGGGAAGGGCTGAAGCTTTCTTT. Filled out from reference TRBV28 and TRBJ1-1, the complete variable domain reads DVKVTQSSRYLVKRTGEKVFLECVQDMDHENMFWYRQDPGLGLRLIYFSYDVKMKEKGDIPEGYSVSREKKERFSLILESASTNQTSMYLCASLPGQGRAEAFFGQGTRLTVV.

The gene calls are TRBV3-1 (or the pseudogene TRBV3-2) and TRBJ1-6; D may be TRBD1 (6 bases). Looked up from germline, CDR1 is LGHDT and CDR2 is YNNKEL (reference sequence). V lost 0 bases and J 9 bases, leaving 15 bases between the germline ends. The CDR3 has 16 amino acids. The CDR3 DNA reads TGTGCCAGCAGCCAAGATGGATGGGGGCGAGGTTCACCCCTCCACTTT. Translated: CASSQDGWGRGSPLHF.

This clone was detected once. The J gene is TRBJ1-2, the V gene TRBV11-2; weak D call: TRBD1 (6 bases). Germline values: CDR1 SGHAT, CDR2 FQNNGV. V lost 2 bases and J lost 2, with 15 bases in between. This CDR3 region has 16 residues. The CDR3: CASSLPLDSSNYGYTF. CDR3 bases: TGTGCCAGCAGCTTACCATTGGACAGCTCAAACTATGGCTACACCTTC.

The gene calls are TRBV13 and TRBJ2-3, with D maybe TRBD2 (5 bases). The V gene lost 5 bases and the J gene lost 2 bases, with 14 bases spanning the gap. The CDR3 is made up of 15 amino acids. CDR1 and CDR2 (germline): PRHDT, FYEKMQ (reference sequence). CDR3 bases: TGTGCCAGCAGCCGCCAGACTACCTTCACAGATACGCAGTATTTT. Translation: CASSRQTTFTDTQYF.

The V and J genes are TRBV15 and TRBJ2-2; D possibly corresponds to TRBD1 (6 bases). The CDR3 spans 16 residues. Deletions cut 2 bases from V and 1 base from J, with 11 bases between. Germline CDR1 is LNHNV and CDR2 is YYDKDF (reference sequence). CDR3 amino acids: CATSRPTGGNTGELFF. The CDR3 region has the DNA TGTGCCACCAGCAGACCGACAGGAGGGAACACCGGGGAGCTGTTTTTT.

V gene TRBV18 combines with J gene TRBJ2-5; 7 nucleotides line up with TRBD1. The V gene's germline CDR1 is KGHSH and CDR2 LQKENI. This CDR3 spans 13 amino acids. V shed 3 bases, J shed 3 bases, and the junction held 1 base outside the gene matches. CDR3 nucleotide sequence: TGTGCCAGCTCACCCGACAGGGAAGAGACCCAGTACTTC. As protein: CASSPDREETQYF.

The chain recombines TRBV5-1 with TRBJ1-2, with D hard to call. V shed 5 bases and J shed 3 bases, with 8 bases lying between them. Germline assignment: CDR1 SGHRS and CDR2 YFSETQ. There are 12 residues in the CDR3. The CDR3 DNA sequence: TGCGCCAGCAGTCGGGGTGACTATGGCTACACCTTC. It is translated as CASSRGDYGYTF.

The V gene is TRBV4-3, the J gene TRBJ1-4; 9 bases align to TRBD1. This CDR3 is built from 15 residues. Germline CDR1 is LGHNA and CDR2 is YSLEER. V dropped 1 base and J dropped 8; count of bases not matched to a gene: 5. The CDR3 loop reads CASSQVDRGLEKLFF. As DNA, the CDR3 is TGCGCCAGCAGCCAAGTGGACAGGGGATTGGAAAAACTGTTTTTT.

This clone has a single count. The chain has TRBV29-1 and TRBJ1-3; 8 nucleotides match TRBD1. Trimming at V came to 0 bases and at J to 15 bases, leaving 4 bases not matched to a gene. The CDR3 consists of 11 residues. CDR1 and CDR2 from the germline V gene are SQVTM and ANQGSEA. The CDR3 DNA follows: TGCAGCGTTGAAGAAGCCGACAGGGGATATTTT. This sequence encodes CSVEEADRGYF.

A single count supports this clone. V usage is TRBV6-1 and J usage is TRBJ1-1; no clear D. V dropped 2 bases and J dropped 0 bases, with 7 bases sitting between them. This CDR3 region has 14 residues. Germline CDR1 and CDR2: MNHNS and SASEGT. CDR3 in DNA: TGTGCCAGCAGTGAATCGGGGTTGAACACTGAAGCTTTCTTT. Amino acids: CASSESGLNTEAFF.

This clone was counted once. The rearrangement uses TRBV5-4 and TRBJ2-7; D unclear. Between the trimmed V and J ends, which lost 1 base and 6 bases, there was a span of 11 bases. The CDR3 extends over 13 amino acids. Germline V gene data show CDR1 as SGHNT and CDR2 as YYREEE (reference sequence). CDR3 nucleotides: TGTGCCAGCAGCTTGCCGAGCGCCCTCGAGCAGTACTTC. This encodes CASSLPSALEQYF. Combining the CDR3 with reference TRBV5-4 and TRBJ2-7 gives the whole variable domain ETGVTQSPTHLIKTRGQQVTLRCSSQSGHNTVSWYQQALGQGPQFIFQYYREEENGRGNFPPRFSGLQFPNYSSELNVNALELDDSALYLCASSLPSALEQYFGPGTRLTVT.

This clone was seen only once. CDR3: CATSFRQGAGGELFF. CDR3 in DNA: TGTGCCACCAGCTTTAGACAGGGGGCGGGCGGGGAGCTGTTTTTT. This rearrangement joins TRBV15 to TRBJ2-2, with 10 bases identical to TRBD1. CDR1 is LNHNV, CDR2 YYDKDF, per germline (reference sequence). This CDR3 is 15 amino acids long. Germline trimming cut 5 bases from V and 7 bases from J; bases unmatched to any gene: 7.

The chain couples TRBV21-1 to TRBJ1-4. TRBV21-1 is termed a pseudogene. The CDR3 is made up of 10 amino acids. CDR3 amino acids: CARAREKLFF. CDR3 DNA sequence: TGTGCCCGAGCCCGGGAAAAACTGTTTTTT.

This chain links TRBV3-1 (or the pseudogene TRBV3-2) with TRBJ2-2; maybe TRBD2 (5 bases). CDR3 size: 15 residues. With 1 base removed from V and 2 bases from J, the gap between germline ends came to 8 bases. The germline V gene encodes CDR1 LGHDT and CDR2 YNNKEL (reference sequence). CDR3 bases: TGTGCCAGCAGCCAAGGGGGAGTTAACACCGGGGAGCTGTTTTTT. Translating gives CASSQGGVNTGELFF.

This clone was detected only once. This chain joins TRBV14 and TRBJ1-2; TRBD1 aligns across 11 bases. This CDR3 has 17 amino acids. Germline CDR1 SGHDN, CDR2 FVKESK. V lost 2 bases and J lost 0; bases outside the gene matches: 5. The CDR3 nucleotides are TGTGCCAGCAGCCAATTGGGGACAGGGGGAGCTAACTATGGCTACACCTTC. Its protein product is CASSQLGTGGANYGYTF.

The gene calls are TRBV5-1 and TRBJ1-4, with TRBD1 matching 10 bases. The trim removed 4 bases at V and 0 bases at J, leaving 6 bases unmatched. The CDR3 consists of 17 residues. The V gene's germline CDR1 is SGHRS and CDR2 YFSETQ. CDR3 protein: CASSAGQGTATNEKLFF. DNA of the CDR3: TGCGCCAGCAGCGCGGGACAGGGGACCGCAACTAATGAAAAACTGTTTTTT. The full variable domain, rest sourced from reference TRBV5-1 and TRBJ1-4, is KAGVTQTPRYLIKTRGQQVTLSCSPISGHRSVSWYQQTPGQGLQFLFEYFSETQRNKGNFPGRFSGRQFSNSRSEMNVSTLELGDSALYLCASSAGQGTATNEKLFFGSGTQLSVL.

This rearrangement joins TRBV5-4 to TRBJ1-6, with D perhaps matching TRBD1 (6 bases). Trimming took 6 bases from V and 7 from J, leaving 14 bases between them. Germline loops: CDR1 SGHNT, CDR2 YYREEE (reference sequence). There are 14 residues in the CDR3. The CDR3 here is CASTRGQPNSPLHF. The CDR3 DNA reads TGTGCCAGCACCCGAGGACAGCCGAATTCACCCCTCCACTTT.

V is TRBV7-9 and J is TRBJ1-1, with D possibly being TRBD1 (6 bases). V lost 5 bases to trimming and J lost 5 bases, with 21 bases between them. The CDR3 length is 16 residues. Germline loops: CDR1 SEHNR, CDR2 FQNEAQ (reference sequence). The CDR3 reads CASSLGRTQGRTEAFF. For the CDR3, the DNA is TGTGCCAGCAGCCTAGGCCGAACCCAGGGGCGGACTGAAGCTTTCTTT.

The rearrangement joins TRBV19 to TRBJ1-6; D call uncertain. The germline CDR1 and CDR2 sequences are LNHDA and SQIVND (reference sequence). The V end lost 1 base, the J end lost 0 bases, and 10 bases lay between the germline ends. The CDR3 spans 17 residues. The CDR3 protein is CASSIGGYNSYNSPLHF. The CDR3 nucleotides are TGTGCCAGTAGTATAGGAGGGTATAACTCCTATAATTCACCCCTCCACTTT.

The genes are TRBV7-9 and TRBJ2-2; the D gene is possibly TRBD1 (6 bases). Trimming pared 2 bases from V and 2 bases from J, leaving 15 bases between. Germline loops: CDR1 SEHNR, CDR2 FQNEAQ (reference sequence). This CDR3 region has 17 residues. For the CDR3, the DNA is TGTGCCAGCAGCTTAAATCCAGGGACACTCAACACCGGGGAGCTGTTTTTT. Protein sequence: CASSLNPGTLNTGELFF. Full variable domain (outside the CDR3, taken from reference TRBV7-9 and TRBJ2-2): DTGVSQNPRHKITKRGQNVTFRCDPISEHNRLYWYRQTLGQGPEFLTYFQNEAQLEKSRLLSDRFSAERPKGSFSTLEIQRTEQGDSAMYLCASSLNPGTLNTGELFFGEGSRLTVL.

V is TRBV6-7 and J is TRBJ1-5, with TRBD1 as a possible D gene (6 bases). TRBV6-7 is designated an ORF whose function remains uncertain. This CDR3 has 17 residues. Deletions cut 7 bases from V and 3 bases from J, with 22 bases between. CDR3: CASMTPPQGHHNQPQHF. The CDR3 DNA reads as TGTGCCAGCATGACACCTCCTCAGGGACACCACAATCAGCCCCAGCATTTT.

Only a few counts were recorded for this clone. This rearrangement joins TRBV6-4 to TRBJ1-1; no reliable D call. Trimming removed 4 bases from V and 4 bases from J, with 10 bases in between. The CDR3 is 13 amino acids. CDR1 and CDR2 from the germline V gene are MRHNA and SNTAGT. CDR3 in amino acids: CASSGEVGTEAFF. The CDR3, as DNA: TGTGCCAGCAGTGGAGAAGTTGGCACTGAAGCTTTCTTT.

DNA for the CDR3: TGTGCCAGCACCCCAGTTACCGGGGAGCTGTTTTTT. Residues: CASTPVTGELFF. V gene TRBV3-1 (or the pseudogene TRBV3-2) combines with J gene TRBJ2-2; D gene ambiguous. Germline loops: CDR1 LGHDT, CDR2 YNNKEL (reference sequence). With 7 bases removed from V and 5 bases from J, the gap between germline ends came to 8 bases. The CDR3 contains 12 residues.

In DNA, the CDR3 is TGTGCCAGCAGCTTGGGACAGGGAGCCTACGAGCAGTACTTC. This translates into CASSLGQGAYEQYF. The chain links TRBV5-4 to TRBJ2-7; 7 nucleotides line up with TRBD1. The CDR3 spans 14 residues. CDR1 is SGHNT, CDR2 YYREEE, per germline (reference sequence). The junction had 2 bases not matched to a gene; V was cut back by 0 bases and J by 2 bases.

This rearrangement joins TRBV5-6 to TRBJ1-1, with TRBD1 matching 9 bases. The CDR3 sequence is 16 residues long. The J segment lost 4 bases and the V segment lost 3 bases, leaving 10 bases of the junction unmatched. Germline CDR1 SGHDT, CDR2 YYEEEE. The DNA of the CDR3 is TGTGCCAGCAGCTGGGGACAGGGAAGTGTTGGCACTGAAGCTTTCTTT. Amino acids: CASSWGQGSVGTEAFF.